The 23 T cell receptor beta chains reported below all come from one sample, sequenced in a study of cytomegalovirus exposure and HLA in healthy donors. Clones were read by immunoSEQ multiplex PCR, and TCRdb kept only the in-frame ones, dropping some. The table has under 350,000 clones, approximately 86% seen once; the top ten hold more than 0.8%. Sequenced sample: PBMCs. The receptors originated from a woman under 30 in good health and CMV-seronegative.

V gene TRBV5-6 combines with J gene TRBJ1-1; D ambiguous. The CDR3 has 14 amino acids. Germline V CDR1 and CDR2: SGHDT, YYEEEE. V shed 0 bases and J shed 4 bases, with 10 bases lying between them. CDR3 nucleotide sequence: TGTGCCAGCAGCTTGGGACACTTAGGCACTGAAGCTTTCTTT. This encodes CASSLGHLGTEAFF.

The rearrangement joins TRBV11-2 to TRBJ1-1; no definite D call. The CDR3 covers 13 residues. From germline, CDR1 is SGHAT and CDR2 FQNNGV. Trimming left V 5 bases short and J 3 bases short, with 10 bases between. CDR3 nucleotide sequence: TGTGCCAGCAGCCTAACCTTAGACACTGAAGCTTTCTTT. Residues: CASSLTLDTEAFF.

CDR3 bases: TGTGCCAGCAGCCTCCCCGCAGCGGGAGGAGTAGATACGCAGTATTTT. Its translation is CASSLPAAGGVDTQYF. The chain uses TRBV28 and TRBJ2-3; 9 positions agree with TRBD2. This CDR3 spans 16 amino acids. Trimming at V came to 6 bases and at J to 5 bases, leaving 12 bases not matched to a gene. CDR1 MDHEN and CDR2 SYDVKM come from the germline V gene. Variable domain in full (rest from reference TRBV28 and TRBJ2-3): DVKVTQSSRYLVKRTGEKVFLECVQDMDHENMFWYRQDPGLGLRLIYFSYDVKMKEKGDIPEGYSVSREKKERFSLILESASTNQTSMYLCASSLPAAGGVDTQYFGPGTRLTVL.

The chain carries TRBV30 and TRBJ1-5; tentatively, D is TRBD1 (5 bases). Germline CDR1 is GTSNPN and CDR2 is SVGIG (reference sequence). V gave up 0 bases and J gave up 9 bases, with 15 bases separating them. The CDR3 runs 14 residues. In DNA, the CDR3 is TGTGCCTGGAGTGTACTAACGGGGGGTCTGCCCCAGCATTTT. Protein sequence: CAWSVLTGGLPQHF.

The rearrangement joins TRBV9 to TRBJ2-5, with a weak D call TRBD2 (6 bases). The germline gives CDR1 SGDLS, CDR2 YYNGEE. V was clipped by 4 bases and J by 1 base, with 11 bases between them. This CDR3 region has 14 residues. CDR3: CASSLGTFQETQYF. CDR3 DNA sequence: TGTGCCAGCAGCTTAGGGACTTTCCAAGAGACCCAGTACTTC.

This clone was seen a single time. This chain connects TRBV30 to TRBJ2-7, with 11 bases aligning to TRBD2. V lost 4 bases to trimming and J lost 5 bases; unmatched junction nucleotides: 7. Germline CDR1 and CDR2: GTSNPN and SVGIG (reference sequence). CDR3 length: 14 residues. The CDR3 DNA is TGTGCCTGGAAAACTAGCGGGAGACTCCACGAGCAGTACTTC. Its translation: CAWKTSGRLHEQYF.

The rearrangement links TRBV30 to TRBJ1-3; D is possibly TRBD1 (5 bases). The CDR3 is 12 residues long. The V end lost 1 base, the J end lost 9 bases, and 10 bases lay between the germline ends. CDR1 is GTSNPN and CDR2 is SVGIG in the germline V gene (reference sequence). The CDR3 region has the DNA TGTGCCTGGAGTGGGCCAGGGATCACCATATATTTT. Amino acid sequence: CAWSGPGITIYF.

The chain links TRBV29-1 to TRBJ2-2; 11 bases match TRBD2. Germline V gene lookup returns CDR1 SQVTM and CDR2 ANQGSEA. The CDR3 runs 15 residues. V lost 2 bases to trimming and J lost 6 bases; unmatched junction nucleotides: 5. CDR3 sequence (DNA): TGCAGCGTTGAACGCCTAGCGGGAGGATCCGGGGAGCTGTTTTTT. It codes for CSVERLAGGSGELFF.

This clone was found once. The chain is built from TRBV4-3 and TRBJ2-1; D uncertain. Germline CDR1 reads LGHNA; CDR2 reads YSLEER. With 2 bases removed from V and 6 bases from J, the gap between germline ends came to 20 bases. This CDR3 is 17 amino acids long. CDR3 sequence (DNA): TGCGCCAGCAGCCAACTTGCCGGTTCTAGTTTGGGCAATGAGCAGTTCTTC. Amino acid sequence: CASSQLAGSSLGNEQFF.

About this clone itself: Other DNA variants within this sample encode the same CDR3. The rearrangement uses TRBV2 and TRBJ1-1; D is undetermined. Trimming shortened V by 1 base and J by 0 bases, and 6 bases separated the two germline ends. This CDR3 is 14 amino acids long. Germline CDR1 reads SNHLY; CDR2 reads FYNNEI. The CDR3 loop is CASSEGGLNTEAFF. Written as DNA, the CDR3 is TGTGCCAGCAGTGAAGGAGGGTTGAACACTGAAGCTTTCTTT.

The CDR3 loop is CASSQEVQGEPNEQFF. In DNA, the CDR3 is TGCGCCAGCAGCCAAGAAGTACAGGGGGAACCCAATGAGCAGTTCTTC. The rearrangement links TRBV4-1 to TRBJ2-1, with TRBD1 matching 8 bases. CDR1 is MGHRA and CDR2 is YSYEKL in the germline V gene. The CDR3 sequence is 16 residues long. Trimming cost V 0 bases and J 6 bases; bases outside gene matches: 7.

The rearrangement joins TRBV11-2 to TRBJ2-2; 8 bases line up with TRBD1. The CDR3 spans 15 residues. From germline, CDR1 is SGHAT and CDR2 FQNNGV. The V and J ends lost 3 bases and 5 bases, in that order; junction bases with no gene match: 5. The CDR3 loop reads CASSFQNRGTGELFF. CDR3 in DNA: TGTGCCAGCAGCTTTCAAAACAGGGGGACCGGGGAGCTGTTTTTT.

This chain uses TRBV4-2 with TRBJ2-3; the D is unclear. Trimming shortened V by 0 bases and J by 14 bases, and 15 bases separated the two germline ends. The CDR3 sequence is 13 residues long. Germline loops: CDR1 LGHNA, CDR2 YNFKEQ. CDR3 loop: CASSQDKWHAGYF. In DNA form, the CDR3 reads TGTGCCAGCAGCCAAGATAAATGGCATGCAGGGTATTTT.

The V and J genes are TRBV29-1 and TRBJ1-5; possibly TRBD1 for D (5 bases). Trimming shortened V by 3 bases and J by 1 base, and 10 bases separated the two germline ends. Germline assignment: CDR1 SQVTM and CDR2 ANQGSEA. CDR3 length equals 14 residues. This chain's CDR3 is CSVEVGGSNQPQHF. Written as DNA, the CDR3 is TGCAGCGTTGAGGTGGGGGGGAGCAATCAGCCCCAGCATTTT.

The chain links TRBV19 to TRBJ2-3; tentative D call: TRBD1 (5 bases). Germline loops: CDR1 LNHDA, CDR2 SQIVND (reference sequence). The V end lost 6 bases, the J end lost 2 bases, and 9 bases lay between the germline ends. There are 13 residues in the CDR3. Written as DNA, the CDR3 is TGTGCCAGTAGCAGGGTCGCCACAGATACGCAGTATTTT. Protein product: CASSRVATDTQYF.

V and J are TRBV15 and TRBJ1-2; D gene unclear. This CDR3 spans 15 amino acids. Trimming pared 0 bases from V and 3 bases from J, leaving 11 bases between. Germline V lookup: CDR1 LNHNV, CDR2 YYDKDF (reference sequence). CDR3 in amino acids: CATSRDPRGDYGYTF. CDR3 coding DNA: TGTGCCACCAGCAGAGATCCGCGTGGTGACTATGGCTACACCTTC.

The chain employs TRBV9 and TRBJ2-4; D is perhaps TRBD2 (5 bases). V was trimmed by 5 bases and J by 4 bases, leaving 13 bases between them. The CDR3 runs to 14 residues. Per the germline V gene, CDR1 is SGDLS and CDR2 is YYNGEE. CDR3 coding DNA: TGTGCCAGCAGTGCTGAGGGCGGGAAAAACATTCAGTACTTC. This codes for CASSAEGGKNIQYF. The complete variable domain, with remaining parts taken from reference TRBV9 and TRBJ2-4, reads DSGVTQTPKHLITATGQRVTLRCSPRSGDLSVYWYQQSLDQGLQFLIQYYNGEERAKGNILERFSAQQFPDLHSELNLSSLELGDSALYFCASSAEGGKNIQYFGAGTRLSVL.

The chain couples TRBV4-3 to TRBJ2-7; possibly TRBD1 for D (7 bases). The CDR3 loop spans 16 amino acids. Germline-derived CDR1 and CDR2 are LGHNA and YSLEER. V was cut by 3 bases and J by 0 bases, with 15 bases left in between. In DNA form, the CDR3 reads TGCGCCAGCAGCCACTTACCAGGGGGGAGCTCCTACGAGCAGTACTTC. Protein sequence: CASSHLPGGSSYEQYF.

The J gene is TRBJ1-1, the V gene TRBV30; TRBD1 matches at 7 bases. CDR3 length: 14 residues. V shed 0 bases and J 5 bases; nucleotides not matched to a gene: 6. The germline gives CDR1 GTSNPN, CDR2 SVGIG (reference sequence). The CDR3 DNA reads TGTGCCTGGAGTGTCTTGACAGGGAAAACTGAAGCTTTCTTT. Its protein is CAWSVLTGKTEAFF.

The genes are TRBV5-6 and TRBJ2-7; 11 bases agree with TRBD1. The germline V gene has CDR1 SGHDT and CDR2 YYEEEE. There are 14 residues in the CDR3. V was pared by 4 bases and J by 6 bases, with 6 bases of the junction left unmatched. CDR3 region: CASSLGQGASEQYF. The CDR3 DNA follows: TGTGCCAGCAGCCTCGGACAGGGGGCTAGCGAGCAGTACTTC.

This chain joins TRBV5-1 and TRBJ2-3; 13 bases agree with TRBD2. The V gene's germline CDR1 is SGHRS and CDR2 YFSETQ. V trimming: 4 bases; J trimming: 4 bases; junction bases outside the gene matches: 6. This CDR3 has 16 residues. The CDR3 DNA reads as TGCGCCAGCAGCGTTGGACTAGCGGGAGACCCAGATACGCAGTATTTT. This gives the protein CASSVGLAGDPDTQYF.

In the case of this clone: The sample carries other DNA sequences with the same CDR3. The V gene is TRBV9, the J gene TRBJ1-1; D unclear. CDR3 length equals 14 residues. Trimming took off 0 bases at V and 1 base at J, with 7 bases between the two ends. The germline V gene encodes CDR1 SGDLS and CDR2 YYNGEE. The CDR3 DNA reads TGTGCCAGCAGCGTAGGAGCAGGGAACACTGAAGCTTTCTTT. This codes for CASSVGAGNTEAFF.

The chain combines TRBV7-9 with TRBJ2-7; 16 bases align to TRBD2. Germline CDR1 is SEHNR and CDR2 is FQNEAQ (reference sequence). There are 19 residues in the CDR3. Trimming at V came to 3 bases and at J to 1 base, leaving 9 bases not matched to a gene. CDR3 in DNA: TGTGCCAGCAGCTTTCCGGGACTAGCGGGAGGGCCTAGGTCCTACGAGCAGTACTTC. Its protein product is CASSFPGLAGGPRSYEQYF.